Listed here are 25 T cell receptor beta chains from one sample, sequenced in a study of regulatory and conventional T cells in RAG deficiency. Repertoires were generated with immunoSEQ multiplex PCR, while TCRdb's copy carries only in-frame clones and drops some. The table has around 400 clones, 45% to 50% seen once; the top ten hold 35% to 40%. Genomic DNA came from blood regulatory T cells gated CD4+ CD25-high CD127-low. Material for sequencing was CD4+ Tregs sorted from blood. These receptors were collected from a human donor with RAG deficiency presenting as severe combined immunodeficiency.

This clone was counted once. The chain joins TRBV7-3 to TRBJ1-1, with 7 positions matching TRBD1. V shed 0 bases and J 10 bases; nucleotides not matched to a gene: 5. CDR3 length equals 13 residues. The germline V gene has CDR1 SGHTA and CDR2 FQGTGA. The CDR3 coding sequence is TGTGCCAGCAGCTTAACAGGGGGCGCGGGAGCTTTCTTT. Translated, it gives CASSLTGGAGAFF. Variable domain in full (rest from reference TRBV7-3 and TRBJ1-1): GAGVSQTPSNKVTEKGKYVELRCDPISGHTALYWYRQSLGQGPEFLIYFQGTGAADDSGLPNDRFFAVRPEGSVSTLKIQRTERGDSAVYLCASSLTGGAGAFFGQGTRLTVV.

A few counts support this clone. The chain combines TRBV7-8 with TRBJ1-1; D remains unclear. Germline CDR1 reads SGHVS; CDR2 reads FQNEAQ. The CDR3 sequence is 15 residues long. Trimming removed 4 bases at V and 4 bases at J, with 16 bases between. CDR3 nucleotide sequence: TGTGCCAGCAGCTCCTATACCGCCTTGGGCACTGAAGCTTTCTTT. It yields the protein CASSSYTALGTEAFF.

This chain joins TRBV10-3 and TRBJ1-1; no reliable D call. Germline-derived CDR1 and CDR2 are ENHRY and SYGVKD. V lost 6 bases, J lost 2 bases, and 7 bases lay in between. This CDR3 is 12 amino acids long. This chain's CDR3 is CAIRPGNTEAFF. The CDR3 DNA reads TGTGCCATCAGACCAGGCAACACTGAAGCTTTCTTT.

The chain carries TRBV5-1 and TRBJ1-1; D unclear. The CDR3 runs to 11 residues. Trimming took 5 bases from V and 1 from J, leaving 3 bases between them. The germline V gene encodes CDR1 SGHRS and CDR2 YFSETQ. The CDR3, as DNA: TGCGCCAGCAGTCGGAACACTGAAGCTTTCTTT. Protein: CASSRNTEAFF.

The chain recombines TRBV7-9 with TRBJ2-5; 9 bases match TRBD1. The CDR3 sequence is 14 residues long. The germline V gene has CDR1 SEHNR and CDR2 FQNEAQ (reference sequence). V lost 3 bases and J lost 5; bases outside the gene matches: 4. CDR3 loop: CASSFTGGAETQYF. In nucleotides, the CDR3 is TGTGCCAGCAGCTTTACAGGGGGCGCGGAGACCCAGTACTTC.

This clone has more than one count but fewer than ten. The gene calls are TRBV6-5 and TRBJ1-5; no reliable D call. This CDR3 region has 11 residues. V was shortened by 6 bases and J by 2 bases, with 2 bases between the two germline ends. Germline CDR1 MNHEY, CDR2 SVGAGI. The CDR3 region has the DNA TGTGCCAGCAGGGGCAATCAGCCCCAGCATTTT. Its translation is CASRGNQPQHF.

The CDR3 DNA reads TGTGCCATCAGTGGTGGACGGAGTCGAAATTCACCCCTCCACTTT. Protein sequence: CAISGGRSRNSPLHF. The chain carries TRBV10-3 and TRBJ1-6; D gene unclear. Trimming shortened V by 4 bases and J by 7 bases, and 14 bases separated the two germline ends. Germline CDR1 is ENHRY and CDR2 is SYGVKD. The CDR3 has 15 amino acids.

This clone was seen more than once but under ten times. The CDR3 loop reads CASSATGVWDTEAFF. CDR3 coding DNA: TGTGCCAGCTCCGCGACAGGGGTTTGGGACACTGAAGCTTTCTTT. The chain has TRBV6-6 and TRBJ1-1; 8 bases fit TRBD1. The CDR3 is 15 amino acids. The germline V gene has CDR1 MNHNY and CDR2 SVGAGI (reference sequence). The ends lost 8 bases at V and 3 bases at J; junction bases unmatched: 11.

Within the sample, this clone is large. The rearrangement uses TRBV5-1 and TRBJ2-3, with D unclear. The CDR3 is 14 residues long. The V gene lost 1 base and the J gene lost 3 bases, with 9 bases spanning the gap. Germline V gene sequence: CDR1 SGHRS, CDR2 YFSETQ. The CDR3 region has the DNA TGCGCCAGCAGCTTGCGAGGTAGAACAGATACGCAGTATTTT. Translating gives CASSLRGRTDTQYF.

By share, this clone ranks as large. The rearrangement joins TRBV30 to TRBJ2-7; 7 bases agree with TRBD2. V lost 8 bases, J lost 2 bases, and 6 bases stayed unmatched. Germline CDR1 reads GTSNPN; CDR2 reads SVGIG (reference sequence). The CDR3 has 12 residues. Here the CDR3 reads CARGRGAYEQYF. CDR3 nucleotide sequence: TGTGCCCGAGGGAGGGGCGCCTACGAGCAGTACTTC.

This clone appeared once. Because it lacks the conserved phenylalanine or tryptophan at the end, this CDR3 is likely a read error. The rearrangement uses TRBV29-1 and TRBJ1-1; TRBD1 matches at 8 bases. Germline-derived CDR1 and CDR2 are SQVTM and ANQGSEA. The CDR3 extends over 15 amino acids. The junction had 10 bases not matched to a gene; V was cut back by 3 bases and J by 4 bases. CDR3 nucleotides: TGCAGCGTTGAGGATCGGCCAGGGGGCAGCACTGAAGCTTTCCTT. It encodes CSVEDRPGGSTEAFL.

This chain joins TRBV7-9 and TRBJ1-2; TRBD1 matches at 7 bases. Looked up from germline, CDR1 is SEHNR and CDR2 is FQNEAQ (reference sequence). The V gene end was trimmed by 6 bases and the J gene end by 4 bases; junction bases not matched to a gene: 5. The CDR3 covers 13 residues. The CDR3 sequence is CASRQGQLYGYTF. CDR3 in DNA: TGTGCCAGCAGACAGGGACAGCTCTATGGCTACACCTTC.

This clone turned up a few times. The chain uses TRBV12-5 and TRBJ1-5; D is possibly TRBD1 (5 bases). The CDR3 covers 13 residues. CDR1 LGHNT and CDR2 FRNRAP come from the germline V gene. V lost 6 bases and J lost 1, with 7 bases in between. The CDR3 protein is CASGGLSNQPQHF. The CDR3 nucleotides are TGTGCTAGTGGGGGACTGAGCAATCAGCCCCAGCATTTT.

This clone qualifies as large. The V gene is TRBV30, the J gene TRBJ1-5, with D maybe TRBD1 (5 bases). Germline V lookup: CDR1 GTSNPN, CDR2 SVGIG (reference sequence). V was pared by 0 bases and J by 7 bases, with 10 bases between. This CDR3 is built from 13 residues. CDR3 DNA sequence: TGTGCCTGGAGTGTGGGGGTTAGACAGCCCCAGCATTTT. It encodes CAWSVGVRQPQHF.

The CDR3 sequence: CASLPGPMNTEAFF. CDR3 DNA sequence: TGTGCCAGTCTGCCGGGACCGATGAACACTGAAGCTTTCTTT. The chain is built from TRBV19 and TRBJ1-1; D possibly corresponds to TRBD1 (5 bases). The CDR3 extends over 14 amino acids. Trimming stripped 8 bases from V and 0 bases from J, with 13 bases between. In germline, CDR1 is LNHDA, CDR2 SQIVND (reference sequence).

V and J are TRBV15 and TRBJ1-5, with D tentatively TRBD1 (5 bases). V gave up 1 base and J gave up 9 bases, with 16 bases separating them. Germline CDR1 is LNHNV and CDR2 is YYDKDF (reference sequence). CDR3 length: 15 residues. The CDR3 here is CATSRGGGTERPQHF. The CDR3 region has the DNA TGTGCCACCAGCAGAGGAGGTGGGACCGAGCGGCCCCAGCATTTT.

V usage is TRBV6-1 and J usage is TRBJ2-2; 12 bases line up with TRBD2. Germline assignment: CDR1 MNHNS and CDR2 SASEGT. The CDR3 sequence is 15 residues long. J was trimmed by 7 bases and V by 1 base; bases with no gene match: 1. CDR3 DNA sequence: TGTGCCAGCAGTGAAGGACTAGCGGGAGTCGGGGAGCTGTTTTTT. Translating it yields CASSEGLAGVGELFF.

This clone rates as hyperexpanded. This chain links TRBV9 with TRBJ2-7; TRBD1 or TRBD2 may be the D gene (6 bases each). This CDR3 is built from 15 residues. Germline CDR1 SGDLS, CDR2 YYNGEE. V lost 0 bases and J 0 bases, leaving 10 bases between the germline ends. The CDR3 loop reads CASSVEGGSSYEQYF. CDR3 coding DNA: TGTGCCAGCAGCGTAGAGGGGGGTAGCTCCTACGAGCAGTACTTC.

This chain uses TRBV6-5 with TRBJ1-2; D possibly corresponds to TRBD1 (5 bases). V lost 7 bases, J lost 4 bases, and 10 bases lay in between. This CDR3 contains 12 residues. Germline lookup yields CDR1 MNHEY and CDR2 SVGAGI. The CDR3: CASKGGGYGYTF. CDR3 DNA sequence: TGTGCCAGCAAGGGTGGGGGCTATGGCTACACCTTC.

The chain has TRBV9 and TRBJ1-2, with TRBD1 matching over 9 bases. Trimming at V came to 6 bases and at J to 1 base, leaving 4 bases not matched to a gene. CDR1 and CDR2 from the germline V gene are SGDLS and YYNGEE. The length of the CDR3 is 14 residues. The CDR3 region is CASKRTGVNYGYTF. The CDR3 DNA reads as TGTGCCAGCAAACGGACAGGGGTTAACTATGGCTACACCTTC.

V and J are TRBV7-4 and TRBJ2-6; D is unclear. The CDR3 spans 16 residues. Germline V gene lookup returns CDR1 SGHVT and CDR2 SQSDAQ. V was trimmed by 4 bases and J by 5 bases, leaving 15 bases between them. Here the CDR3 reads CASSYSSQSRANVLTF. The DNA for the CDR3 is TGTGCCAGCAGCTACAGCTCACAAAGTCGGGCCAACGTCCTGACTTTC.

In nucleotides, the CDR3 is TGTGCCAGCAGCTTGATCAGGGGTGATGGCTATGGCTACACCTTC. Its protein is CASSLIRGDGYGYTF. The chain combines TRBV5-5 with TRBJ1-2; perhaps TRBD1 as D (6 bases). Germline V gene lookup returns CDR1 SGHKS and CDR2 YYEKEE (reference sequence). The CDR3 is made up of 15 amino acids. Trimming left V 1 base short and J 4 bases short, with 14 bases between.

In its sample, this clone was seen a few times. The chain is built from TRBV4-3 and TRBJ1-1; perhaps TRBD1 as D (5 bases). This CDR3 comprises 15 residues. Germline CDR1 and CDR2: LGHNA and YSLEER. V dropped 0 bases and J dropped 1 base, with 9 bases sitting between them. The CDR3 loop reads CASSQEDRGNTEAFF. The CDR3 DNA follows: TGCGCCAGCAGCCAAGAGGATAGGGGGAACACTGAAGCTTTCTTT.

The chain carries TRBV11-2 and TRBJ2-7; D not resolved. V was pared by 3 bases and J by 0 bases, with 6 bases between. Germline-derived CDR1 and CDR2 are SGHAT and FQNNGV. The CDR3 consists of 13 residues. CDR3 sequence: CASSLRSSYEQYF. Here the CDR3 DNA reads TGTGCCAGCAGCTTGAGGAGCTCCTACGAGCAGTACTTC.

This chain links TRBV7-4 with TRBJ1-1; D unclear. CDR1 is SGHVT, CDR2 SQSDAQ, per germline. The CDR3 length is 13 residues. The V gene lost 2 bases and the J gene lost 1 base, with 5 bases spanning the gap. CDR3 DNA: TGTGCCAGCAGCTTACAGGAGAACACTGAAGCTTTCTTT. As protein: CASSLQENTEAFF. The whole variable domain, remainder taken from reference TRBV7-4 and TRBJ1-1, is GAGVSQSPRYKVAKRGRDVALRCDSISGHVTLYWYRQTLGQGSEVLTYSQSDAQRDKSGRPSGRFSAERPERSVSTLKIQRTEQGDSAVYLCASSLQENTEAFFGQGTRLTVV.